A single sample gave rise to the 4 T cell receptor beta chains below, sequenced in a study of blood T cell repertoires in COVID-19. Here immunoSEQ multiplex PCR was the method, and the copy in TCRdb shows in-frame clones only, minus some. The sample has some 200,000 clones; about nine tenths are singletons. Sequencing was done on a sample of peripheral blood. These receptors were taken from a man over 45 with acute or convalescent COVID-19.

The chain recombines TRBV3-1 (or the pseudogene TRBV3-2) with TRBJ2-2; 13 nucleotides match TRBD2. The trim removed 3 bases at V and 5 bases at J, leaving 9 bases unmatched. This CDR3 region has 18 residues. CDR1 and CDR2 from the germline V gene are LGHDT and YNNKEL (reference sequence). CDR3 loop: CASSHQLAGGRRTGELFF. The CDR3 coding sequence is TGTGCCAGCAGCCACCAACTAGCGGGGGGGCGAAGAACCGGGGAGCTGTTTTTT.

The chain has TRBV19 and TRBJ1-4, with 7 bases fitting TRBD1. This CDR3 contains 16 residues. With 7 bases clipped from V and 4 bases from J, the junction kept 12 bases outside the gene matches. CDR1 LNHDA and CDR2 SQIVND come from the germline V gene (reference sequence). In DNA form, the CDR3 reads TGTGCCAGTACCCCCCTAGGGACAGCTAATAATGAAAAACTGTTTTTT. Protein product: CASTPLGTANNEKLFF.

The V gene is TRBV2, the J gene TRBJ2-5; TRBD1 agrees at 7 bases. The CDR3 is 13 amino acids. The J segment lost 5 bases and the V segment lost 7 bases, leaving 7 bases of the junction unmatched. Germline V gene lookup returns CDR1 SNHLY and CDR2 FYNNEI. The CDR3 is CASIREQGETQYF. The CDR3 DNA sequence: TGTGCCAGCATTCGGGAACAGGGGGAGACCCAGTACTTC.

The chain links TRBV2 to TRBJ2-7; 8 bases are a match to TRBD2. CDR3 length equals 14 residues. V lost 6 bases to trimming and J lost 6 bases; unmatched junction nucleotides: 10. Germline V CDR1 and CDR2: SNHLY, FYNNEI. The DNA for the CDR3 is TGTGCCAGCAGCGCCAGACGGGGGGGCGCCGAGCAGTACTTC. This sequence encodes CASSARRGGAEQYF.